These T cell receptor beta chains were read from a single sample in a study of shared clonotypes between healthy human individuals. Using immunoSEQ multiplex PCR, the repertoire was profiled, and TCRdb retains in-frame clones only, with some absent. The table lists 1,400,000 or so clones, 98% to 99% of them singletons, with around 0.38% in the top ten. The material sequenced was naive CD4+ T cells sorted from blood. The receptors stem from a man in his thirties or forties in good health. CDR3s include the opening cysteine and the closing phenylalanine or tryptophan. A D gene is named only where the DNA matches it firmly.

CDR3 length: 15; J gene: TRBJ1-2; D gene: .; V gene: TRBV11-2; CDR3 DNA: TGTGCCAGCAGCTTAGGGTACTACGCTAACTATGGCTACACCTTC; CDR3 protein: CASSLGYYANYGYTF
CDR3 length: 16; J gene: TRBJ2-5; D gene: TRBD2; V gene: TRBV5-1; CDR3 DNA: TGCGCCAGCAGCTCAGGACTAGCGGGAGTGGCGGAGACCCAGTACTTC; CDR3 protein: CASSSGLAGVAETQYF
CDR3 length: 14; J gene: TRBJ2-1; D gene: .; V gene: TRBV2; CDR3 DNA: TGTGCCAGCAGTGAAGGGGTAGCCTACAATGAGCAGTTCTTC; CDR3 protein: CASSEGVAYNEQFF
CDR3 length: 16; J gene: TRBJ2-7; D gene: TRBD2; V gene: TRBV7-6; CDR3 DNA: TGTGCCAGCAGCTTAGGACTAGCGGGGGTCTCCTACGAGCAGTACTTC; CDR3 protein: CASSLGLAGVSYEQYF
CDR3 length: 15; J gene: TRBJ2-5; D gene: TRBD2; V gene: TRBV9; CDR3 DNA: TGTGCCAGCAGCGTAATCCCTAGCGGACAAGAGACCCAGTACTTC; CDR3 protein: CASSVIPSGQETQYF
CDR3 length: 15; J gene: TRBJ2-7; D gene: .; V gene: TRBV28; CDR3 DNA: TGTGCCAGCAGCCCCCCCCGAGGTGGTAGTCGCGAGCAGTACTTC; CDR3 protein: CASSPPRGGSREQYF
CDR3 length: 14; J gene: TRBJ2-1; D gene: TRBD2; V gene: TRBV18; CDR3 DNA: TGTGCCAGCTCACTAAGCGGGAGTCGCGATGAGCAGTTCTTC; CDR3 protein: CASSLSGSRDEQFF
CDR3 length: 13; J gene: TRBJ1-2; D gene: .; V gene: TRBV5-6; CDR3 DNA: TGTGCCAGCAGCTTGCTATCCGGGAGTGGCTACACCTTC; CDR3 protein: CASSLLSGSGYTF
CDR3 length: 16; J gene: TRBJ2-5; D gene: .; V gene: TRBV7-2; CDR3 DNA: TGTGCCAGCAGCTTAGTACCATTCGGGCAGGGAGAGACCCAGTACTTC; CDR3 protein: CASSLVPFGQGETQYF
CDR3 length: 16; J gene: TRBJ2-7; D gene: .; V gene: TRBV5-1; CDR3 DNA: TGCGCCAGCAGCTTGGGTTCGGTGGAGAACTCCTACGAGCAGTACTTC; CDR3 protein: CASSLGSVENSYEQYF
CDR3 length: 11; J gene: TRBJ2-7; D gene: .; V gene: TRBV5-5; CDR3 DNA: TGTGCCAGCAGCTCGCTCTACGAGCAGTACTTC; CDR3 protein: CASSSLYEQYF
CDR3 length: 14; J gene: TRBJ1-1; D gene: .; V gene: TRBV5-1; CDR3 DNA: TGCGCCAGCAGCCCACAGGGAACAAACACTGAAGCTTTCTTT; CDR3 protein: CASSPQGTNTEAFF
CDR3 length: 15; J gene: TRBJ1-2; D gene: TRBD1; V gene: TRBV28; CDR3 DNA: TGTGCCAGCAGTTTAAACAGGGGACGGGACTATGGCTACACCTTC; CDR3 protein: CASSLNRGRDYGYTF
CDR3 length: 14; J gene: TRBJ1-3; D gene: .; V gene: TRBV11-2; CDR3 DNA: TGTGCCAGCAGCCAGGCGAGGGCTGGAAACACCATATATTTT; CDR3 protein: CASSQARAGNTIYF
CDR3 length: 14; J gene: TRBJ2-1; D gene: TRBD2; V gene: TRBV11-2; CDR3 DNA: TGTGCCAGCAGCTACACAGCGGGAGGAGGTGAGCAGTTCTTC; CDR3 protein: CASSYTAGGGEQFF
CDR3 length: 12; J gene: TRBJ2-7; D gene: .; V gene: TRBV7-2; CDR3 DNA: TGTGCCAGCAGTCCGGACGGTTACGAGCAGTACTTC; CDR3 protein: CASSPDGYEQYF
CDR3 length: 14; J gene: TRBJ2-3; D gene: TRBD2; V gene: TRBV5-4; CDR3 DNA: TGTGCCAGCAGCACCCGCGGGAGGACAGATACGCAGTATTTT; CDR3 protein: CASSTRGRTDTQYF
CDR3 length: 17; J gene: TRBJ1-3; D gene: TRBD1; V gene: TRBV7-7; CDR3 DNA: TGTGCCAGCAGCCCAGGGACAGGGGGAGCCCATGGAAACACCATATATTTT; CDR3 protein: CASSPGTGGAHGNTIYF
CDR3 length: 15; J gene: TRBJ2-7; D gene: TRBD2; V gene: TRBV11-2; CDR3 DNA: TGTGCCAGCAGCTTAGAACTAGCGGGAGGGCCGAGGATGTACTTC; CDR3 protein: CASSLELAGGPRMYF
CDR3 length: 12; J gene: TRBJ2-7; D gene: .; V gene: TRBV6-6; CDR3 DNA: TGTGCCAGCAAGGAGAGCTCCTACGAGCAGTACTTC; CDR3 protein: CASKESSYEQYF
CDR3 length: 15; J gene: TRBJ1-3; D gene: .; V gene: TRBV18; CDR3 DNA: TGTGCCAGCTCACCGGGAGCCAACTCTGGAAACACCATATATTTT; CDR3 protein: CASSPGANSGNTIYF
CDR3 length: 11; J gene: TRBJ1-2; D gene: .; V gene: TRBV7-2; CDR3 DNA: TGTGCCAGCAGCTTCGGACAGGGCTACACCTTC; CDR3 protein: CASSFGQGYTF
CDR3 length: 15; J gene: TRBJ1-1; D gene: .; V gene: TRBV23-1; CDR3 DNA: TGCGCCAGCAGTCCAAGAACGGGTATGAACACTGAAGCTTTCTTT; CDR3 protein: CASSPRTGMNTEAFF
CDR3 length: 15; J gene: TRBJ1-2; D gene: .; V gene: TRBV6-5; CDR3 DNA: TGTGCCAGCACCCAAGCCCCGGACAGCCACTATGGCTACACCTTC; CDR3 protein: CASTQAPDSHYGYTF
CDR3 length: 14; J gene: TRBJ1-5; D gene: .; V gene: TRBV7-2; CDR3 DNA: TGTGCCAGCAGCTTATTCCCGACAGTGCAGCCCCAGCATTTT; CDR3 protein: CASSLFPTVQPQHF
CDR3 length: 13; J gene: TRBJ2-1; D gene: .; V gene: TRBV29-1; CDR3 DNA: TGCAGCGTTGGTTCTAGCTCCTACAATGAGCAGTTCTTC; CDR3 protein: CSVGSSSYNEQFF
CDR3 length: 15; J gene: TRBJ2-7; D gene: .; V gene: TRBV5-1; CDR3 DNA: TGCGCCAGCACCCGTCTAGCCGGAGGGCCGGACGAGCAGTACTTC; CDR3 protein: CASTRLAGGPDEQYF
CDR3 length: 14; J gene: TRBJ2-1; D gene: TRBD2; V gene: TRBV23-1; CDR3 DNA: TGCGCCAGCAGTCAGAACGGGAGGGCCTCTGAGCAGTTCTTC; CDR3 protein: CASSQNGRASEQFF
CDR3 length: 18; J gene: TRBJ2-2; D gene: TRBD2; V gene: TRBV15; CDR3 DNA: TGTGCCACCAGCAGAGGGTACCCCACTAGCGGGACAATAAGGGACCTGTTTTTT; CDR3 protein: CATSRGYPTSGTIRDLFF
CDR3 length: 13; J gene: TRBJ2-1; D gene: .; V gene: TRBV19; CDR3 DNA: TGTGCCAGTAAGGGAAGTGCCTACAATGAGCAGTTCTTC; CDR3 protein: CASKGSAYNEQFF